A selection of T cell receptor beta chains follows, all from one sample in a study of T cell responses to AZD1222 COVID-19 vaccine. Sequenced by immunoSEQ multiplex PCR; TCRdb stores in-frame clones only, minus some. The table has about 130,000 clones, 90% seen once. Here the sequenced sample was peripheral blood, taken on day 0 of AZD1222 vaccination. Every receptor here comes from an adult in good health. Both conserved end residues are part of each CDR3. A D gene is named only where the DNA matches it firmly. Clone sizes are given selectively: once, few, many, or a class where the clone is expanded.

D | J | size | V | DNA | CDR3
NA | TRBJ1-1 | NA | TRBV7-2 | TGTGCCAGCAGAGATAGGGGATTGAACACTGAAGCTTTCTTT | CASRDRGLNTEAFF
TRBD1 | TRBJ2-5 | NA | TRBV11-2 | TGTGCCAGCGGGCGACAGGGGAGCCTAAAAGAGACCCAGTACTTC | CASGRQGSLKETQYF
TRBD1 | TRBJ1-1 | NA | TRBV10-2 | TGCGCCAGCACAGACAGGGACCGGAAAGACACTGAAGCTTTCTTT | CASTDRDRKDTEAFF
NA | TRBJ2-1 | NA | TRBV10-3 | TGTGCCATCAACACCGGGGGCCCGGACAATGAGCAGTTCTTC | CAINTGGPDNEQFF
NA | TRBJ1-4 | NA | TRBV30 | TGTGCCTGGAGCCTCCCAGGGCTAGGAGAAAAACTGTTTTTT | CAWSLPGLGEKLFF
TRBD2 | TRBJ2-3 | NA | TRBV20-1 | TGCAGTGCTAGTGCCCCCACTAGCGGGGGATACACAGATACGCAGTATTTT | CSASAPTSGGYTDTQYF
NA | TRBJ2-3 | NA | TRBV7-2 | TGTGCCAGCAGCGTAGGGCTAGTTCAAGATACGCAGTATTTT | CASSVGLVQDTQYF
NA | TRBJ1-2 | NA | TRBV4-1 | TGCGCCAGCAGCCAAGTAACATCGGACTATGGCTACACCTTC | CASSQVTSDYGYTF
NA | TRBJ1-5 | NA | TRBV6-6 | TGTGCCAGCAGCTCAAGCAGGGAGGGTAACAATCAGCCCCAGCATTTT | CASSSSREGNNQPQHF
NA | TRBJ1-1 | NA | TRBV19 | TGTGCCAGTACACCTTGGCAGGCGCCAGGGAGTACTGAAGCTTTCTTT | CASTPWQAPGSTEAFF
TRBD2 | TRBJ2-3 | NA | TRBV9 | TGTGCCAGCAGCGTAACGACTAGCGGGGTGAAAGATACGCAGTATTTT | CASSVTTSGVKDTQYF
NA | TRBJ1-2 | NA | TRBV3-1/TRBV3-2 | TGTGCCAGCAGCCAAGCGGCAGGGACTTGGGGCTACACCTTC | CASSQAAGTWGYTF
NA | TRBJ2-7 | NA | TRBV27 | TGTGCCAGCAGTTCCACAATCTCCTACGAGCAGTACTTC | CASSSTISYEQYF
NA | TRBJ2-7 | once | TRBV5-1 | TGCGCCAGCAGCTCGGACGGGAGCTCCTACGAGCAGTACTTC | CASSSDGSSYEQYF
TRBD1 | TRBJ2-7 | NA | TRBV28 | TGTGCCAGCAGCCGGACAGGGGCTATCTCCTACGAGCAGTACTTC | CASSRTGAISYEQYF
NA | TRBJ2-4 | NA | TRBV6-2/TRBV6-3 | TGTGCCAGCAGTTACCGGGCGGCAGCAAACATTCAGTACTTC | CASSYRAAANIQYF
TRBD2 | TRBJ2-1 | NA | TRBV4-3 | TGCGCCAGCAGCCCGCGACGGGGGGTTTCCTACAATGAGCAGTTCTTC | CASSPRRGVSYNEQFF
NA | TRBJ1-2 | NA | TRBV6-5 | TGTGCCAGCAGTTACCACACCCTTGCCCCCTATGGCTACACCTTC | CASSYHTLAPYGYTF
NA | TRBJ1-2 | NA | TRBV7-9 | TGTGCCAGCAGCTTAGTAGGTGGTCAGGGAACTAACTATGGCTACACCTTC | CASSLVGGQGTNYGYTF
TRBD2 | TRBJ2-2 | NA | TRBV10-2 | TGCGCCAGCAGTGAACTAGCGGGGGGAGGGACCGGGGAGCTGTTTTTT | CASSELAGGGTGELFF
NA | TRBJ1-2 | NA | TRBV6-1 | TGTGCCAGCAGTGAAACGTGGGGGTCGGGTGGCTACACCTTC | CASSETWGSGGYTF
NA | TRBJ1-2 | NA | TRBV19 | TGTGCCAGTAGTATCGAGTTTAACTATGGCTACACCTTC | CASSIEFNYGYTF
TRBD1 | TRBJ2-1 | NA | TRBV10-1 | TGCGCCAGCAGTCGGACAGGGGGCAATGAGCAGTTCTTC | CASSRTGGNEQFF
NA | TRBJ2-2 | NA | TRBV9 | TGTGCCAGCAGCGTATCGCTAGTGACTCTTAGGGCCGGGGAGCTGTTTTTT | CASSVSLVTLRAGELFF
NA | TRBJ2-7 | NA | TRBV18 | TGTGCCAGCTCACCTGGGGGGCCTCCTGTCAACGAGCAGTACTTC | CASSPGGPPVNEQYF
TRBD1 | TRBJ1-1 | NA | TRBV9 | TGTGCCAGCAGCGCGGCCGGGACAGGGGGCCGGGAAGCTTTCTTT | CASSAAGTGGREAFF
NA | TRBJ1-3 | once | TRBV21-1 | TGTGCCAGCAGCGCCACAGGTGGAACCGGAGGTACCCGCGGAAACACCATATATTTT | CASSATGGTGGTRGNTIYF
NA | TRBJ2-5 | NA | TRBV19 | TGTGCCAGTAGTATAGGGGGAGAGACCCAGTACTTC | CASSIGGETQYF